A selection of T cell receptor delta chains follows, all from one sample in a study of Vδ1+ human thymocytes. TCRdb repeated clone calling on the multiplex PCR reads with CATT. The repertoire has around 76,000 delta-chain clones, about 38% of them found once; the top ten carry over 0.2%. Material: Vdelta1+ gamma-delta thymocytes from the thymus. These receptors came from a boy under three years old who had congenital heart surgery. Each CDR3 is given without its conserved first and last residue.

v_gene | CDR3aa
TRDV1 | ALGVLPPHRGLPGGSYTDKLI
TRDV1 | ALGERATRGYSGTDKLI
TRDV1 | ALGELYPTGDMGHKLI
TRDV1 | ALGELTFLLGAIKLI
TRDV1 | ALGERPSYLGILTVKLI
TRDV1 | ALGEWGPSSYGGDNPKLI
TRDV1 | ALGEFTFLRSAGPTLYTDKLI
TRDV1 | ALGEIGYTPDGLI
TRDV1 | ALGEKHPPVLGENPYTDKLI
TRDV1 | ALGFTYGLAGGYAYTDKLI
TRDV1 | ALGDPAPIPFIRGAPGKNTDKLI
TRDV1 | ALGELDGLGTSFNTDKLI
TRDV1 | ALVSEYWGNYKLI
TRDV1 | ALGELLPTRHSGGYQGQLF
TRDV2 | ACDIEGTGGYRSYADKLI
TRDV1 | ALGESLPRFGRLI
TRDV1 | ALGERPRAPTDKLI
TRDV1 | ALGEKGFLPKNAWGIRGTDKLI
TRDV1 | ALGKGSSYSLRKVTDKLI
TRDV2 | ACGFMGKLI
TRDV1 | ALGDHPDKNFRGYLVTDKLI
TRDV1 | ALGEGVLLQLGDTSDKLI
TRDV1 | ALGELGGSYPYWGSPGDPKLI
TRDV1 | ALGELMVPRSGGPLYTDKLI
TRDV1 | ALGDDYHFLPTLGDGFTDKLI
TRDV1 | ALGEFLRPFTGGYGLLGKLI
TRDV1 | ALGESPPNSYPLLDKLI
TRDV1 | ALGEKGGTFYTDKLI
TRDV1 | ALGSAVGADTDKLI
TRDV1 | ALGGPACPLGDGLKVKLI
TRDV1 | ALGELGSSNYWGITISYTDKLI
TRDV1 | ALGEVWRDRYGGKLI
TRDV1 | ALGEISLPPLPTDKLI
TRDV1 | ALGDFLPGQDKLI
TRDV1 | ALGTLLLRWGIKDLTDKLI
TRDV1 | ALGGLPGDNTDKLI